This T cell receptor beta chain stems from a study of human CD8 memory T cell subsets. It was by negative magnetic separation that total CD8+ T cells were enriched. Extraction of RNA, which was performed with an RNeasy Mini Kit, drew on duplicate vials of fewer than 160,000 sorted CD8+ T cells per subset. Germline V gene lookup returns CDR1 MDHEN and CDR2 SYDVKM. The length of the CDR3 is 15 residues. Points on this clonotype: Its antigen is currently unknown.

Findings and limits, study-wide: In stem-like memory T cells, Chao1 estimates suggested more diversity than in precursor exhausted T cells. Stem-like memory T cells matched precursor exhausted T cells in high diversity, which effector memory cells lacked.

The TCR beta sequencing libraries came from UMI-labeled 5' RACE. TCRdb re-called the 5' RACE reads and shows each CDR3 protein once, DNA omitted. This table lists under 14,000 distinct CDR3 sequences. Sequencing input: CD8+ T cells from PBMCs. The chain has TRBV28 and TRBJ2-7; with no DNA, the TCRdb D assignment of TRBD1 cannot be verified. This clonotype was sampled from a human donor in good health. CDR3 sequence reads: CASSLSQGAAYEQYF.